This TCR beta chain was observed in a study of spatial heterogeneity in lung cancer (dated by TCRdb to about 2019). General notes on the study: Donors were around 69 patients with early-stage, untreated non-small cell lung cancer from the lung TRACERx cohort. In non-small cell lung cancer, the study quantitatively compared TCR alpha and beta repertoires across several tumor regions, matched nontumor lung, and blood. Beta-chain transcripts were consistently detected in greater numbers than alpha-chain transcripts, which likely reflects a higher abundance of beta-chain transcripts. Follow-up PBMC samples were sequenced whenever available, with a median time to follow-up of 2 to 3 years after resection. The study linked features of the TCR repertoire to counts of nonsynonymous mutations, which were determined by whole-exome sequencing of tumor tissue. At surgery, about 210 tumor regions, around 64 matched nontumor lung samples and 56 PBMC samples were TCR-sequenced for both alpha and beta chains. In the raw uncorrected reads, each unique combination of TCR and UMI appeared on average more than ten times.

Libraries came from 5' RACE. Sequencing relied on a NextSeq 500. In the TCR library protocol, a unique molecular identifier was attached to each TCR cDNA molecule so that PCR and sequencing errors could be corrected. Per the source publication's procedure: TCR identification, UMI-based error correction and CDR3 extraction were performed with Decombinator tools. Expanded TCRs were defined as those above a frequency of 2 per 1,000, corresponding to the top 1% of the tumor frequency distribution. Renyi diversity was calculated using the R vegan package after each repertoire was subsampled 100 times to 5,000 TCRs. CDR3 similarity networks were built from amino acid triplet string-kernel similarity, with CDR3s being connected when pairwise similarity was above 0.82. Through fastp at Q25 and MiXCR, TCRdb rebuilt clones from the public reads, retaining in-frame beta chains. Every CDR3 protein is listed once, alongside the most common genes and DNA of its rows. TCRdb, not the authors, supplied the V and J calls. This sample has 35,000 to 55,000 distinct CDR3 sequences in its table, and 12% of those were observed once. The top ten clones comprise 32% of the sample.

This clonotype has ten or more counts. It has no known antigen specificity. No much larger clone is present one base from it, and per-base qualities are unavailable. General study outcomes and caveats: Only 13 to 15 patients were included in the comparisons of baseline and follow-up blood repertoires. Confirming at a functional level the hypothesis that regional TCRs recognize regional mutations was considered to require additional single-cell paired TCR alpha and beta sequencing. Ubiquitous expanded tumor TCRs showed up in blood more often at tumor resection than at routine follow-up.

The CDR3 numbers 20 residues from cysteine through phenylalanine. This entry keeps only the CDR3 DNA: 60 bases, framed from base 1. Sample time point, as interpreted from the label and publication: blood at routine non-recurrence follow-up after resection. TCR sequencing used whole RNA extracted from tumor and nontumor lung tissue, or from cryopreserved PBMC samples, without cell sorting. Only patients for whom sufficient RNA was available from at least two tumor regions were selected for TCR sequencing. The sequenced sample was PBMCs, obtained at follow-up. The clonotype originates from a male donor with early-stage non-small cell lung cancer. The V gene is TRBV21-1 and the J gene is TRBJ1-2; TRBD1, the table's D call, was not compared with the DNA. TRBV21-1 is a pseudogene locus. The CDR3 has the sequence CASSLERTGALLLSGYGYTF. The nucleotide sequence reads as follows: TGTGCCAGCAGCCTAGAGCGGACAGGCGCACTTCTTCTGTCGGGCTATGGCTACACCTTC.